These 30 T cell receptor beta chains came from one sample sequenced in a study of metastatic and nonmetastatic thyroid tumors. TCRdb re-clonotyped the PCR reads through MiXCR. The data show fewer than 20,000 clones, less than 30% seen once. Until they underwent thyroid surgery, no patient had received any treatment. The sequenced sample consisted of tumor tissue. The receptors here all came from a male donor with papillary thyroid cancer or a benign thyroid nodule (not recorded which). Some clones in this sample may be carry-over from other donors' samples.

The chain couples TRBV27 to TRBJ1-1, with D unresolved. The V end was cut by 5 bases, the J end by 3 bases, with 10 bases between. This CDR3 comprises 13 residues. The germline V gene encodes CDR1 MNHEY and CDR2 SMNVEV (reference sequence). CDR3 region: CASSMTFHTEAFF. The CDR3 region has the DNA TGTGCCAGCAGTATGACCTTTCACACTGAAGCTTTCTTT.

This clone was found a few times. The V and J genes are TRBV12-3 or TRBV12-4 and TRBJ2-3; D not resolved. The CDR3 length is 12 residues. V lost 6 bases and J 5 bases, leaving 9 bases between the germline ends. The CDR3 sequence: CASSKTRDTQYF. The CDR3 nucleotides read TGTGCCAGCAGCAAGACAAGAGATACGCAGTATTTT.

This clone is deemed medium-sized. This CDR3 reads CASSPRTGYEVLIREQFF. The DNA for the CDR3 is TGTGCCAGTTCCCCCCGGACAGGGTATGAGGTCCTAATAAGGGAGCAGTTCTTC. The J gene is TRBJ2-1, the V gene TRBV6-6, with 8 positions matching TRBD1. Germline trimming cut 9 bases from V and 10 bases from J; bases unmatched to any gene: 26. This CDR3 spans 18 amino acids. Germline lookup yields CDR1 MNHNY and CDR2 SVGAGI (reference sequence).

This clone was recorded many times. Other DNA sequences within the sample encode an identical CDR3. This chain connects TRBV27 to TRBJ1-6; TRBD1 might be the D (6 bases). V lost 8 bases to trimming and J lost 9 bases, with 17 bases between them. This CDR3 has 14 residues. Germline CDR1 MNHEY, CDR2 SMNVEV (reference sequence). The CDR3 loop is CASRQEGGGSPLHF. The CDR3 DNA reads TGTGCCAGCCGACAAGAGGGGGGGGGTTCACCCCTCCACTTT.

This clone was found many times. V and J are TRBV5-4 and TRBJ2-3; 8 bases are shared with TRBD1. After removal of 5 bases from V and 8 bases from J, the junction contained 13 bases not matched to a gene. This CDR3 spans 15 amino acids. The V gene's germline CDR1 is SGHNT and CDR2 YYREEE (reference sequence). Written as DNA, the CDR3 is TGTGCCAGCAGTACCTCGACCAGGGGGCGGAGTACGCAGTATTTT. The encoded protein is CASSTSTRGRSTQYF.

This clone has only a few counts. CDR3 bases: TGTGCCAGCAGTTATTCTGGTGGCAGCAATCAGCCCCAGCATTTT. Translation: CASSYSGGSNQPQHF. The gene calls are TRBV6-6 and TRBJ1-5; D remains ambiguous. V was shortened by 3 bases and J by 1 base, with 10 bases between the two germline ends. The CDR3 runs to 15 residues. In germline, CDR1 is MNHNY, CDR2 SVGAGI (reference sequence).

This clone was detected ten times or more. The chain is built from TRBV7-9 and TRBJ2-5, with unresolved D. CDR3 length: 16 amino acids. The germline V gene encodes CDR1 SEHNR and CDR2 FQNEAQ (reference sequence). Trimming left V 5 bases short and J 1 base short, with 17 bases between. The CDR3, as DNA: TGTGCCAGCAGCCATACATGGGCAGCTCTCCAAGAGACCCAGTACTTC. Protein sequence: CASSHTWAALQETQYF.

The chain joins TRBV28 to TRBJ2-3; D is perhaps TRBD1 (5 bases). Germline V gene data show CDR1 as MDHEN and CDR2 as SYDVKM. This CDR3 has 12 amino acids. Trimming cost V 7 bases and J 3 bases, with 8 bases left between them. CDR3 sequence (DNA): TGTGCCAGCAACAGGATGACAGATACGCAGTATTTT. Amino acids: CASNRMTDTQYF.

Many counts were recorded for this clone. The chain uses TRBV28 and TRBJ2-5; D possibly corresponds to TRBD2 (5 bases). V shed 6 bases and J shed 3 bases, with 11 bases lying between them. From germline, CDR1 is MDHEN and CDR2 SYDVKM. The CDR3 contains 13 residues. In DNA form, the CDR3 reads TGTGCCAGCAGCTCCGACGGGAAAGAGACCCAGTACTTC. Translation gives CASSSDGKETQYF.

In this sample, this clone is medium-sized. The V gene is TRBV6-1, the J gene TRBJ2-7; the D call may be TRBD1 or TRBD2 (5 bases each). This CDR3 comprises 16 residues. Looked up from germline, CDR1 is MNHNS and CDR2 is SASEGT. Trimming stripped 2 bases from V and 0 bases from J, with 14 bases between. The DNA for the CDR3 is TGTGCCAGCAGTGAATGGGGCAGAGGGGCCTCCTACGAGCAGTACTTC. Protein: CASSEWGRGASYEQYF.

V is TRBV11-2 and J is TRBJ1-2; D gene uncertain. V was pared by 0 bases and J by 7 bases, with 15 bases between. Looked up from germline, CDR1 is SGHAT and CDR2 is FQNNGV. The CDR3 spans 15 residues. CDR3 in DNA: TGTGCCAGCAGCTTAGAGGCAGGCCCGAACGGTGGCTACACCTTC. As protein: CASSLEAGPNGGYTF.

The chain couples TRBV6-2 or TRBV6-3 to TRBJ1-3; unclear D gene. Trimming removed 2 bases from V and 0 bases from J, with 11 bases in between. Per the germline V gene, CDR1 is MNHEY and CDR2 is SVGEGT. This CDR3 spans 16 amino acids. The CDR3 sequence is CASSYVTAASGNTIYF. Here the CDR3 DNA reads TGTGCCAGCAGTTACGTCACAGCGGCCTCTGGAAACACCATATATTTT.

This clone appeared many times. The chain recombines TRBV2 with TRBJ1-4; D is unclear. From germline, CDR1 is SNHLY and CDR2 FYNNEI. The CDR3 loop spans 11 amino acids. The V and J ends lost 7 bases and 7 bases respectively, with 7 bases between them. CDR3 region: CASTVREKLFF. CDR3 DNA sequence: TGTGCCAGCACGGTTCGTGAAAAACTGTTTTTT. Using reference TRBV2 and TRBJ1-4 for the parts outside the CDR3, the full variable domain is EPEVTQTPSHQVTQMGQEVILRCVPISNHLYFYWYRQILGQKVEFLVSFYNNEISEKSEIFDDQFSVERPDGSNFTLKIRSTKLEDSAMYFCASTVREKLFFGSGTQLSVL.

The CDR3 loop is CASSPGRGTDTQYF. CDR3 in DNA: TGTGCCAGCTCACCAGGACGGGGCACAGATACGCAGTATTTT. The chain is built from TRBV18 and TRBJ2-3; D uncertain. V gave up 2 bases and J gave up 1 base, with 7 bases separating them. This CDR3 is built from 14 residues. The germline V gene has CDR1 KGHSH and CDR2 LQKENI.

Concerning this clone itself: The final CDR3 position lacks the conserved phenylalanine or tryptophan, pointing to a likely read error. J is TRBJ2-1 and V is TRBV5-1, with 8 bases matching TRBD2. Germline V gene lookup returns CDR1 SGHRS and CDR2 YFSETQ. CDR3 length: 14 amino acids. This CDR3 is CARSRAGVLNDQFY. CDR3 bases: TGCGCCAGAAGCCGAGCGGGAGTGTTAAATGATCAGTTCTAC.

In regard to this clone: The junction and the germline gene differ at one end; a read error may be behind it. The chain is built from TRBV20-1 and TRBJ1-3, with 9 bases matching TRBD1. The CDR3 covers 16 residues. From germline, CDR1 is DFQATT and CDR2 SNEGSKA (reference sequence). CDR3 sequence reads: CSARGSTGGEGKTIYF. CDR3 nucleotides: TGCAGTGCTAGAGGCTCGACAGGGGGGGAAGGAAAGACCATATATTTT.

Turning to this clone: This may come from a read error, since a much larger clone is one base off. The rearrangement joins TRBV29-1 to TRBJ1-1; D perhaps matches TRBD1 (5 bases). Trimming left V 4 bases short and J 0 bases short, with 9 bases between. The CDR3 runs to 13 residues. CDR1 and CDR2 from the germline V gene are SQVTM and ANQGSEA. The CDR3, as DNA: TGCAGCGTTGTCTCGACAGTGAACACTGAAGCTTTCTTT. Translation gives CSVVSTVNTEAFF.

This clone was recorded at least ten times. Other DNA sequences in this specimen translate into the identical CDR3. Here the CDR3 DNA reads TGTGCCTGGAGTGACCGGGGACGGTATAATGAAAAACTGTTTTTT. Translating gives CAWSDRGRYNEKLFF. This chain links TRBV30 with TRBJ1-4, with D maybe TRBD1 (5 bases). Germline V gene data show CDR1 as GTSNPN and CDR2 as SVGIG (reference sequence). V was pared by 1 base and J by 4 bases, with 13 bases between. This CDR3 comprises 15 residues.

This clone appeared a few times. This sequence may be a read error, since a much larger clone differs from it by one base. The genes are TRBV29-1 and TRBJ1-1; D is uncertain. Germline CDR1 is SQVTM and CDR2 is ANQGSEA. The CDR3 runs 11 residues. This CDR3 reads CSVGDKDEDFF. CDR3 nucleotide sequence: TGCAGCGTTGGCGATAAGGATGAAGATTTCTTT. Drawing the rest from reference TRBV29-1 and TRBJ1-1, the complete variable domain is SAVISQKPSRDICQRGTSLTIQCQVDSQVTMMFWYRQQPGQSLTLIATANQGSEATYESGFVIDKFPISRPNLTFSTLTVSNMSPEDSSIYLCSVGDKDEDFFGQGTRLTVV.

This rearrangement joins TRBV27 to TRBJ1-1, with D hard to call. The V gene lost 7 bases and the J gene lost 0 bases, with 12 bases spanning the gap. Germline CDR1 and CDR2: MNHEY and SMNVEV (reference sequence). The CDR3 runs 14 residues. CDR3 DNA sequence: TGTGCCAGCAATCCCCTGACCGTGAACACTGAAGCTTTCTTT. It is translated as CASNPLTVNTEAFF.

This clone was recorded at least ten times. The chain combines TRBV11-3 with TRBJ2-1, with D possibly matching TRBD1 (6 bases). The CDR3 covers 17 residues. V was trimmed by 5 bases and J by 4 bases, leaving 21 bases between them. Germline CDR1 reads SGHNT; CDR2 reads YENEEA. The CDR3 nucleotides are TGTGCCAGCAGCCAATACACCGGGACACGCCCGTACAATGAGCAGTTCTTC. The encoded protein is CASSQYTGTRPYNEQFF.

By sample fraction, this clone is medium-sized. CDR3 sequence: CSARSRQGEFGEQYF. Here the CDR3 DNA reads TGCAGTGCTAGATCTAGACAGGGGGAGTTTGGGGAGCAGTACTTC. The chain links TRBV20-1 to TRBJ2-7; TRBD1 agrees at 9 bases. The ends lost 2 bases at V and 7 bases at J; junction bases unmatched: 12. Germline V CDR1 and CDR2: DFQATT, SNEGSKA (reference sequence). This CDR3 spans 15 amino acids.

The J gene is TRBJ2-7, the V gene TRBV20-1; 10 nucleotides match TRBD2. CDR1 DFQATT and CDR2 SNEGSKA come from the germline V gene (reference sequence). This CDR3 is built from 17 residues. The junction had 11 bases not matched to a gene; V was cut back by 0 bases and J by 3 bases. The CDR3, as DNA: TGCAGTGCTAGAGATCCACGGCTAGCGGGAGCGATCTACGAGCAGTACTTC. It codes for CSARDPRLAGAIYEQYF.

This clone appeared once. This chain links TRBV3-1 with TRBJ2-7; no firm D call. Trimming pared 0 bases from V and 2 bases from J, leaving 11 bases between. Germline CDR1 is LGHDT and CDR2 is YNNKEL (reference sequence). The CDR3 extends over 15 amino acids. CDR3 DNA: TGTGCCAGCAGCCAAGAGGTCCACCTAACCTACGAGCAGTACTTC. Translation: CASSQEVHLTYEQYF.

This chain uses TRBV5-5 with TRBJ2-3; 7 bases are a match to TRBD1. Germline loops: CDR1 SGHKS, CDR2 YYEKEE (reference sequence). The CDR3 is 15 amino acids. V was clipped by 4 bases and J by 2 bases; unmatched bases: 7. CDR3 DNA: TGTGCCAGCAGCGTCTCCGGGACAGTCACAGATACGCAGTATTTT. Its protein product is CASSVSGTVTDTQYF.

The rearrangement links TRBV24-1 to TRBJ2-5, with D possibly matching TRBD2 (5 bases). Germline V gene data show CDR1 as KGHDR and CDR2 as SFDVKD. The CDR3 runs 12 residues. Trimming took off 5 bases at V and 5 bases at J, with 8 bases between the two ends. CDR3 region: CATSGGGETQYF. The CDR3 DNA follows: TGTGCCACCAGTGGAGGCGGGGAGACCCAGTACTTC.

This clone was seen repeatedly, ten times or more. The chain uses TRBV7-9 and TRBJ2-5; 7 bases line up with TRBD2. The CDR3 extends over 15 amino acids. The trim removed 5 bases at V and 5 bases at J, leaving 11 bases unmatched. The germline CDR1 and CDR2 sequences are SEHNR and FQNEAQ (reference sequence). The CDR3 reads CASSLQGGALETQYF. In nucleotides, the CDR3 is TGTGCCAGCAGCCTTCAGGGAGGGGCACTCGAGACCCAGTACTTC. The full variable domain, completed using reference TRBV7-9 and TRBJ2-5, is DTGVSQNPRHKITKRGQNVTFRCDPISEHNRLYWYRQTLGQGPEFLTYFQNEAQLEKSRLLSDRFSAERPKGSFSTLEIQRTEQGDSAMYLCASSLQGGALETQYFGPGTRLLVL.

Of note for this clone: This is likely a read error, given that the CDR3 carries no conserved phenylalanine or tryptophan at its end. The chain recombines TRBV6-4 with TRBJ1-2; 8 bases fit TRBD1. CDR3 length: 15 residues. CDR1 and CDR2 (germline): MRHNA, SNTAGT. After removal of 6 bases from V and 6 bases from J, the junction contained 12 bases not matched to a gene. As DNA, the CDR3 is TGTGCCAGCAGCTTGACAGGGGATGCGATTGATGGCTACACCTTG. The encoded protein is CASSLTGDAIDGYTL.

The V gene is TRBV28, the J gene TRBJ2-4, with D tentatively TRBD1 or TRBD2 (5 bases each). The CDR3 loop spans 15 amino acids. Trimming took off 6 bases at V and 1 base at J, with 13 bases between the two ends. CDR1 is MDHEN, CDR2 SYDVKM, per germline. CDR3 loop: CASRGPGWAKNIQYF. CDR3 nucleotides: TGTGCCAGCAGGGGGCCGGGGTGGGCCAAAAACATTCAGTACTTC.

This clone was counted a few times. The V gene is TRBV5-1, the J gene TRBJ1-1; possible D gene TRBD1, 5 bases. Germline CDR1 is SGHRS and CDR2 is YFSETQ. The CDR3 runs to 16 residues. V was clipped by 0 bases and J by 2 bases, with 14 bases between them. The CDR3 nucleotides read TGCGCCAGCAGCTTGGGTGTTCGGGGGTTAAACACTGAAGCTTTCTTT. Amino acid sequence: CASSLGVRGLNTEAFF.